A selection of T cell receptor beta chains follows, all from one sample in a study of shared clonotypes between healthy human individuals. Clones were read by immunoSEQ multiplex PCR, and TCRdb kept only the in-frame ones, dropping some. This sample has about 1.1 million clones, with 77% found just once. Sequencing used memory CD4+ T cells from PBMCs. The receptors stem from a man younger than 30 in good health. Some clones in this sample may be carry-over from other donors' samples. Both conserved end residues are part of each CDR3. Fields, in order: CDR3 length, V gene, clone size, J gene, D gene, CDR3 DNA, CDR3 protein. D genes are given only for firm matches. The size of a clone is reported for some rows only, either as once, few or many, or as a class for expanded clones.

>14|TRBV7-9|-|TRBJ1-6|-
TGTGCCAGCAGCTTGGCCATTCGGAATTCACCCCTCCACTTT
CASSLAIRNSPLHF
>14|TRBV19|few|TRBJ2-7|TRBD1
TGTGCCAGTAGTACTACCGGGACAGGGGACGAGCAGTACTTC
CASSTTGTGDEQYF
>13|TRBV27|-|TRBJ1-1|-
TGTGCCAGCTTCCGGGGCTCTAGCACTGAAGCTTTCTTT
CASFRGSSTEAFF
>13|TRBV4-2|-|TRBJ1-2|-
TGTGCCAGCAGCCTCACAGGAGCCATCGGGCTCACCTTC
CASSLTGAIGLTF
>12|TRBV29-1|once|TRBJ2-5|-
TGCAGCGTTGAACCTCAACAAGAGACCCAGTACTTC
CSVEPQQETQYF
>15|TRBV7-2|few|TRBJ1-1|TRBD1
TGTGCCAGCAGCACACTACAGGGGGTGGGCACTGAAGCTTTCTTT
CASSTLQGVGTEAFF
>16|TRBV27|-|TRBJ2-1|TRBD2
TGTGCCAGCAGTTTCTATAGCGGGAGGGGGGACAATGAGCAGTTCTTC
CASSFYSGRGDNEQFF
>15|TRBV5-8|-|TRBJ1-3|-
TGTGCCAGCAGCCTCGCAGGGAGTTCTGGAAACACCATATATTTT
CASSLAGSSGNTIYF
>17|TRBV10-3|-|TRBJ2-1|TRBD2
TGTGCCATCAGTGAGTCGAGGACTAGCGGGAGCAATAATGAGCAGTTCTTC
CAISESRTSGSNNEQFF
>16|TRBV4-1|-|TRBJ2-7|-
TGCGCCAGCAGCCAAGAGATCCCGACAGTCCCCTACGAGCAGTACTTC
CASSQEIPTVPYEQYF
>13|TRBV5-4|-|TRBJ2-1|-
TGTGCCAGCAGCTTGGTGGCTACCAATGAGCAGTTCTTC
CASSLVATNEQFF
>13|TRBV30|few|TRBJ2-5|-
TGTGCCTGGAGTGTAGGGTGGCAAGAGACCCAGTACTTC
CAWSVGWQETQYF
>13|TRBV7-2|-|TRBJ2-5|-
TGTGCCAGCAGCCCCCGGAGGCAAGAGACCCAGTACTTC
CASSPRRQETQYF
>13|TRBV7-3|-|TRBJ1-1|-
TGTGCCAGCAGCATTGGGCGGGACACTGAAGCTTTCTTT
CASSIGRDTEAFF
>15|TRBV28|once|TRBJ2-7|-
TGTGCCAGTGCCCGTTACTGGGGGAGCTCCTACGAGCAGTACTTC
CASARYWGSSYEQYF
>16|TRBV28|-|TRBJ2-1|TRBD2
TGTGCCAGCAGTGGGGCTAGCGGGAGGCCTTCGAATGAGCAGTTCTTC
CASSGASGRPSNEQFF
>20|TRBV7-7|-|TRBJ1-4|-
TGTGCCAGCAGCTTAGGGGGGGGCCAGAATCATCCAGCAACTAATGAAAAACTGTTTTTT
CASSLGGGQNHPATNEKLFF
>14|TRBV7-9|-|TRBJ1-1|-
TGTGCCAGCAGCCGAGGGGAATGGGGGACTGAAGCTTTCTTT
CASSRGEWGTEAFF
>13|TRBV6-1|few|TRBJ2-7|-
TGTGCCAGCAGTGAAGCCGCGACTCCCTGGCAGTACTTC
CASSEAATPWQYF
>15|TRBV6-6|few|TRBJ1-3|-
TGTGCCAGCAGCCCCACAGGGAAGGCTGGAAACACCATATATTTT
CASSPTGKAGNTIYF
>13|TRBV18|-|TRBJ2-5|-
TGTGCCAGCTCACAAGCCATCCTTGGGGACCAGTACTTC
CASSQAILGDQYF
>13|TRBV6-6|-|TRBJ2-1|-
TGTGCCAGCAAGGCGGATCTGACGGATGAGCAGTTCTTC
CASKADLTDEQFF
>12|TRBV15|-|TRBJ1-2|-
TGTGCCACCAGCAGAGGCGGCGATGGCTACACCTTC
CATSRGGDGYTF
>21|TRBV27|-|TRBJ2-7|-
TGTGCCAGCAGCCTACATCCACGCTCTAGGCGGGATCCCCTAGTCAACCACGAGCAGTACTTC
CASSLHPRSRRDPLVNHEQYF
>16|TRBV28|-|TRBJ1-1|-
TGTGCCAGCAGTTTATTTGGACTGGGTTTGGAAACTGAAGCTTTCTTT
CASSLFGLGLETEAFF
>14|TRBV28|-|TRBJ2-7|-
TGTGCCAGCGTCCTTCGGGGGTCTTCCTACGAGCAGTACTTC
CASVLRGSSYEQYF
>15|TRBV28|-|TRBJ2-7|TRBD2
TGTGCCAGCAGTGGGGGGGTAGCGGGAGGCTACGAGCAGTACTTC
CASSGGVAGGYEQYF
>15|TRBV7-9|once|TRBJ1-1|-
TGTGCCAGCAGCCCAACAGGGAAGGGGAACACTGAAGCTTTCTTT
CASSPTGKGNTEAFF
>14|TRBV5-1|-|TRBJ1-1|TRBD1
TGCGCCAGCAGCCCAGGACAGGGAGGAACTGAAGCTTTCTTT
CASSPGQGGTEAFF
>17|TRBV9|-|TRBJ2-1|-
TGTGCCAGCAGCGTAGCCCTAAAATCAGGGGGGCATGATGAGCAGTTCTTC
CASSVALKSGGHDEQFF
>15|TRBV27|-|TRBJ1-1|-
TGTGCCAGCAGTTTCCGCCACGGAGGGGACACTGAAGCTTTCTTT
CASSFRHGGDTEAFF
>13|TRBV11-3|-|TRBJ2-1|-
TGTGCCAGCAGCCCTGACAGAGTCAATGAGCAGTTCTTC
CASSPDRVNEQFF
>15|TRBV7-3|-|TRBJ2-1|-
TGTGCCAGCAGCTCGACATCCGGGACGTGGAATGAGCAGTTCTTC
CASSSTSGTWNEQFF
>17|TRBV5-1|once|TRBJ2-5|-
TGCGCCAGCAGCTTCTTCCCGGGACTCGGAGGGAAAGAGACCCAGTACTTC
CASSFFPGLGGKETQYF
>15|TRBV19|-|TRBJ2-6|-
TGTGCCAGTAGGAACAGGGTTAAGGGGGCCAACGTCCTGACTTTC
CASRNRVKGANVLTF
>19|TRBV4-2|-|TRBJ2-3|TRBD2
TGTGCCAGCAGCCAAACGAGGCTAGCGGGAGTGTGGGCCACAGATACGCAGTATTTT
CASSQTRLAGVWATDTQYF
>13|TRBV5-6|once|TRBJ2-2|-
TGTGCCAGCAGCTTATCCCCCGGCGGGGAGCTGTTTTTT
CASSLSPGGELFF
>13|TRBV11-3|-|TRBJ2-2|-
TGTGCCAGCAGCCCGGGACTGGGCGGGGAGCTGTTTTTT
CASSPGLGGELFF
>15|TRBV30|many|TRBJ2-7|TRBD2
TGTGCCTGGAGCCCGAGGGGTCTAGCGGGAGGGAAGCAGTACTTC
CAWSPRGLAGGKQYF
>13|TRBV19|-|TRBJ2-2|-
TGTGCCAGCCAAGGGAGAGGGGTCGGGGAGCTGTTTTTT
CASQGRGVGELFF
>16|TRBV7-7|few|TRBJ1-1|-
TGTGCCAGCAGACCGTACCCGGGACAAGGAAACACTGAAGCTTTCTTT
CASRPYPGQGNTEAFF
>11|TRBV2|-|TRBJ1-2|-
TGTGCCAACCAGGGGACCTATGGCTACACCTTC
CANQGTYGYTF
>15|TRBV5-1|-|TRBJ1-2|-
TGCGCCAGCACCCTGGCAGGGACTACTAACTATGGCTACACCTTC
CASTLAGTTNYGYTF
>11|TRBV29-1|-|TRBJ2-4|-
TGCAGCGTTGATGACACCAAAACTCAGTACTTC
CSVDDTKTQYF
>11|TRBV2|-|TRBJ2-5|-
TGTGCCAGCAGTGAAACCTTTGGAAAGTACTTC
CASSETFGKYF
>18|TRBV18|few|TRBJ2-2|-
TGTGCCAGCTCACCTTGGACAGAGTCAAACATTCCCACCGGGGAGCTGTTTTTT
CASSPWTESNIPTGELFF
>12|TRBV5-1|-|TRBJ2-7|-
TGCGCCAGCAGCTGGCGGGACGGCGAGCAGTACTTC
CASSWRDGEQYF
>16|TRBV5-4|once|TRBJ2-1|TRBD1
TGTGCCAGCAGATTCGGCACAGGGGGTATGTACAATGAGCAGTTCTTC
CASRFGTGGMYNEQFF
>16|TRBV6-6|-|TRBJ1-2|-
TGTGCCAGCAGTTACTCGACCCGGGGAATCGGGTCTGGCTACACCTTC
CASSYSTRGIGSGYTF
>11|TRBV28|-|TRBJ2-2|-
TGTGCCAGCAGGTACACCGGGGAGCTGTTTTTT
CASRYTGELFF
>19|TRBV7-3|-|TRBJ2-2|TRBD2
TGTGCCAGCAGCTCCAACAGACTAGCGGGAGGGCCGGGCACCGGGGAGCTGTTTTTT
CASSSNRLAGGPGTGELFF
>15|TRBV6-6|-|TRBJ1-2|TRBD1
TGTGCCAGCAGTGACCGGACAGGGGGAAACTATGGCTACACCTTC
CASSDRTGGNYGYTF
>16|TRBV30|-|TRBJ2-5|TRBD1
TGTGCCTGGAGACCACAGGGGACCCTACATCGGGAGACCCAGTACTTC
CAWRPQGTLHRETQYF
>14|TRBV9|-|TRBJ2-7|TRBD1
TGTGCCAGCAGCGCCGGGACAGCCCCCTTTGAGCAGTACTTC
CASSAGTAPFEQYF
>13|TRBV4-2|-|TRBJ1-4|-
TGTGCCAGCAGCCAAGATGGGTATGAAAAACTGTTTTTT
CASSQDGYEKLFF
>12|TRBV10-2|-|TRBJ2-5|TRBD1
TGCGCCAGCAAGGACACCACAGGGGCCCAGTACTTC
CASKDTTGAQYF
>16|TRBV9|-|TRBJ1-3|TRBD1
TGTGCCAGCAGCGCAGGGACAGGCGCCTCTGGAAACACCATATATTTT
CASSAGTGASGNTIYF
>15|TRBV5-5|-|TRBJ1-1|TRBD1
TGTGCCAGCAGGAGGACAGGGGTCATGAACACTGAAGCTTTCTTT
CASRRTGVMNTEAFF
>16|TRBV5-5|-|TRBJ1-5|-
TGTGCCAGCAGCTTGGCGACAGGACCGGGAGTACAAACCCAGCATTTT
CASSLATGPGVQTQHF